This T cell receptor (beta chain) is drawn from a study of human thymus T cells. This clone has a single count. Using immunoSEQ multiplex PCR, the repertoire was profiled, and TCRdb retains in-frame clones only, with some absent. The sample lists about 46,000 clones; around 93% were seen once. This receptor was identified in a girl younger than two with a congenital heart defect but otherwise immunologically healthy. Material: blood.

Here the CDR3 DNA reads TGCGCCAGCAGCTTGCCGACTAGGGCAGGCGATGAGCAGTTCTTC. It codes for CASSLPTRAGDEQFF. This chain joins TRBV5-1 and TRBJ2-1, with D possibly TRBD2 on 6 matching bases. There are 15 residues in the CDR3. Per the germline V gene, CDR1 is SGHRS and CDR2 is YFSETQ. Between the trimmed V and J ends, which lost 1 base and 8 bases, there was a span of 16 bases.